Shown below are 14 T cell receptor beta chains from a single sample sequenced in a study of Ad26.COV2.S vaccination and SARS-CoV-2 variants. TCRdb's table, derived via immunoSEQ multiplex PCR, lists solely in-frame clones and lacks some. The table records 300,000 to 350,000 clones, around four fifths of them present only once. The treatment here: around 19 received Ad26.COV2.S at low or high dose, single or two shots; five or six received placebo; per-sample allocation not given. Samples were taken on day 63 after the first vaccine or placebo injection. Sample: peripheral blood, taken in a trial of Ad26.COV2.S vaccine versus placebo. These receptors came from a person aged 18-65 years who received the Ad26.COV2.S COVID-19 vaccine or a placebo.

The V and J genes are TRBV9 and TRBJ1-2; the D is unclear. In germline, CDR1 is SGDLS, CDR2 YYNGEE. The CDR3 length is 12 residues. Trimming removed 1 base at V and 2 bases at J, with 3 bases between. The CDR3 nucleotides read TGTGCCAGCAGCGTACCAAACTATGGCTACACCTTC. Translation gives CASSVPNYGYTF.

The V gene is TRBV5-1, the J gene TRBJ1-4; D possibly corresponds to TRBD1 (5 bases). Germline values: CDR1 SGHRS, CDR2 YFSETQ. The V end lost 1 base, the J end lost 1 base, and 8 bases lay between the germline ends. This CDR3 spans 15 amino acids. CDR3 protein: CASSLQGGTNEKLFF. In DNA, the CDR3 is TGCGCCAGCAGCTTGCAGGGCGGAACTAATGAAAAACTGTTTTTT.

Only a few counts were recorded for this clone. The CDR3 nucleotides read TGTGCCAGCAGCGAGATCCGGGACACCTCCCAGGACCTCCACTTT. It specifies CASSEIRDTSQDLHF. The J gene is TRBJ1-6, the V gene TRBV3-1 (or the pseudogene TRBV3-2); D is possibly TRBD1 (6 bases). Germline-derived CDR1 and CDR2 are LGHDT and YNNKEL (reference sequence). CDR3 length: 15 residues. V lost 5 bases, J lost 15 bases, and 23 bases lay in between.

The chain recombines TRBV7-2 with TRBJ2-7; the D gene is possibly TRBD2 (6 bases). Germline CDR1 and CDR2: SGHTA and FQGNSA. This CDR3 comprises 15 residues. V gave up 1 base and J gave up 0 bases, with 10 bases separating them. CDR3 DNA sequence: TGTGCCAGCAGCTTAGGGTGGAGGGTCTCCTACGAGCAGTACTTC. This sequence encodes CASSLGWRVSYEQYF.

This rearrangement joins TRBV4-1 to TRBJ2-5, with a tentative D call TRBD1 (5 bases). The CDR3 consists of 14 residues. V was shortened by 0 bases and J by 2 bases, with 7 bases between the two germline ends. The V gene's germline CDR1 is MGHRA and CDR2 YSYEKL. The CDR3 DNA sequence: TGCGCCAGCAGCCAAGACAGGGCACAAGAGACCCAGTACTTC. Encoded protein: CASSQDRAQETQYF.

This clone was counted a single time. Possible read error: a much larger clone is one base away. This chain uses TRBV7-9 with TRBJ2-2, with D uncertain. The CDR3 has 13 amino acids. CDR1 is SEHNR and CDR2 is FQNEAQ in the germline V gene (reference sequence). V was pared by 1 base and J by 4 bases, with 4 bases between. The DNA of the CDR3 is TGTGCCAGCAGCTTAGAGGGCACCGGGGAGCTGTTTTTT. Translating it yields CASSLEGTGELFF.

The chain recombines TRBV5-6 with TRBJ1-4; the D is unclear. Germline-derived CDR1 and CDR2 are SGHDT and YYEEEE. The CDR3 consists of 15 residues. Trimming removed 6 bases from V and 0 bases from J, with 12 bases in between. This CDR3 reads CASTLLSATNEKLFF. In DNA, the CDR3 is TGTGCCAGCACCCTTCTCAGCGCAACTAATGAAAAACTGTTTTTT.

CDR3 coding DNA: TGTGCCTGGAGTACAGGAAGCAATCAGCCCCAGCATTTT. It translates to CAWSTGSNQPQHF. V is TRBV30 and J is TRBJ1-5; D might be TRBD1 (5 bases). Germline loops: CDR1 GTSNPN, CDR2 SVGIG (reference sequence). Trimming shortened V by 2 bases and J by 1 base, and 6 bases separated the two germline ends. This CDR3 comprises 13 residues.

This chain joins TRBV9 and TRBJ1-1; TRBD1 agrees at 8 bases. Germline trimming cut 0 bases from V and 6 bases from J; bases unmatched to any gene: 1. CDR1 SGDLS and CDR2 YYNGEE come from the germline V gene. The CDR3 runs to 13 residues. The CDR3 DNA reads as TGTGCCAGCAGCGTAGCAGGGGGCGCTGAAGCTTTCTTT. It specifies CASSVAGGAEAFF.

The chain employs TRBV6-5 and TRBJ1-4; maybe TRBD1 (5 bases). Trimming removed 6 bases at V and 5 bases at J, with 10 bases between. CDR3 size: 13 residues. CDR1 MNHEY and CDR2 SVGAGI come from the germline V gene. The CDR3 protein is CASRGRRNEKLFF. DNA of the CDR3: TGTGCCAGCAGGGGACGTAGAAATGAAAAACTGTTTTTT.

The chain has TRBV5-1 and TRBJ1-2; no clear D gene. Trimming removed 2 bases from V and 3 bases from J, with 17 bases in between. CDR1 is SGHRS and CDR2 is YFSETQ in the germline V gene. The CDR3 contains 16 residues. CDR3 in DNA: TGCGCCAGCAGCTTAGGTCTTGGGGTGAGAGACTATGGCTACACCTTC. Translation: CASSLGLGVRDYGYTF.

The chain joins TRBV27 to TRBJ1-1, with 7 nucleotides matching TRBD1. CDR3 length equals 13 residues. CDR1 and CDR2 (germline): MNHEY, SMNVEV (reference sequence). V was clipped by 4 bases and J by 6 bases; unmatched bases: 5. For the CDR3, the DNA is TGTGCCAGCAGTTGGACTACAGGGGCTGAAGCTTTCTTT. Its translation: CASSWTTGAEAFF.

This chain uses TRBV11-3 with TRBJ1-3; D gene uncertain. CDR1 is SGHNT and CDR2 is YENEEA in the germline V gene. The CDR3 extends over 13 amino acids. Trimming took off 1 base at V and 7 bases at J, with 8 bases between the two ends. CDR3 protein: CASSLGSWNTIYF. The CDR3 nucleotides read TGTGCCAGCAGCTTAGGGTCCTGGAACACCATATATTTT. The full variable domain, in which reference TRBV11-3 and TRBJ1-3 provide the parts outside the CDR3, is EAGVVQSPRYKIIEKKQPVAFWCNPISGHNTLYWYLQNLGQGPELLIRYENEEAVDDSQLPKDRFSAERLKGVDSTLKIQPAELGDSAVYLCASSLGSWNTIYFGEGSWLTVV.

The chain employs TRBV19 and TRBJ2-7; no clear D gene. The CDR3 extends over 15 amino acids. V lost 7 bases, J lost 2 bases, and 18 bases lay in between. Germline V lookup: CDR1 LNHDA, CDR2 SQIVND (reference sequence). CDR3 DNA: TGTGCCAGTAAAAAAGCCCCGGGCCCCACCTACGAGCAGTACTTC. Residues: CASKKAPGPTYEQYF.